These T cell receptor beta chains were read from a single sample in a study of long-term antiretroviral therapy in people with HIV. Repertoires were generated with immunoSEQ multiplex PCR, while TCRdb's copy carries only in-frame clones and drops some. Among 20,000 or so clones listed, 79% were seen once. The sequenced sample was unsorted PBMCs, obtained at the start of antiretroviral therapy, before treatment. Source of these receptors: a man younger than 30 with HIV. The CDR3 runs from the conserved cysteine through the conserved F or W. The D gene is left open where the match is weak. Clone size appears in some rows only: once, few, many, or a class for an expanded clone.

J,V,size,D,CDR3,DNA
TRBJ2-5,TRBV5-4,.,.,CASSLRAGNNAPQYF,TGTGCCAGCAGCTTAAGGGCAGGAAACAACGCACCCCAGTACTTC
TRBJ2-7,TRBV6-1,once,.,CASSAIYEQYF,TGTGCCAGCAGTGCTATCTACGAGCAGTACTTC
TRBJ1-1,TRBV4-1,.,.,CASSWGGVIDTEAFF,TGCGCCAGCAGCTGGGGGGGGGTAATCGACACTGAAGCTTTCTTT
TRBJ2-1,TRBV11-2,few,TRBD1,CASSKDRGLNNEQFF,TGTGCCAGCAGCAAGGACAGGGGACTAAACAATGAGCAGTTCTTC
TRBJ2-6,TRBV5-1,.,TRBD2,CASSREGVAGANVLTF,TGCGCCAGCAGCCGGGAGGGGGTGGCAGGGGCCAACGTCCTGACTTTC
TRBJ1-4,TRBV4-3,.,.,CASSQRVGEKLFF,TGCGCCAGCAGCCAACGGGTGGGTGAAAAACTGTTTTTT
TRBJ2-7,TRBV6-5,.,.,CASSYGGRYEQYF,TGTGCCAGCAGTTACGGAGGACGTTACGAGCAGTACTTC
TRBJ2-1,TRBV5-1,.,TRBD1,CASSLGTGRVSYNEQFF,TGCGCCAGCAGCTTGGGGACAGGGCGAGTGTCCTACAATGAGCAGTTCTTC
TRBJ2-7,TRBV11-2,.,.,CASSQTTGNYEQYF,TGTGCCAGCAGCCAGACCACAGGGAACTACGAGCAGTACTTC
TRBJ2-1,TRBV6-1,.,.,CASEAGSNLYNEQFF,TGTGCCAGCGAGGCAGGATCAAACCTTTACAATGAGCAGTTCTTC
TRBJ2-1,TRBV28,.,.,CASSFRFSYNEQFF,TGTGCCAGCAGTTTTCGGTTTTCCTACAATGAGCAGTTCTTC
TRBJ2-2,TRBV9,.,TRBD2,CASSVVSGGDTGELFF,TGTGCCAGCAGCGTAGTGTCCGGGGGGGACACCGGGGAGCTGTTTTTT
TRBJ2-1,TRBV5-5,few,.,CASSSSQGSNEQFF,TGTGCCAGCAGCTCTTCCCAGGGGAGTAATGAGCAGTTCTTC
TRBJ2-3,TRBV11-2,.,.,CASSLKSISSHVRDTQYF,TGTGCCAGCAGCTTAAAATCTATTTCTAGCCACGTGAGGGATACGCAGTATTTT
TRBJ1-3,TRBV11-2,.,.,CASSLQGFGNTIYF,TGTGCCAGCAGCTTACAGGGCTTCGGAAACACCATATATTTT
TRBJ1-2,TRBV5-6,once,TRBD1,CASSGERGQGFSGYTF,TGTGCCAGCAGCGGGGAACGGGGACAGGGGTTTTCTGGCTACACCTTC
TRBJ2-1,TRBV4-1,.,TRBD1,CASSQGDRGLIEQFF,TGCGCCAGCAGCCAAGGGGACAGGGGGCTTATTGAGCAGTTCTTC
TRBJ1-2,TRBV7-2,.,TRBD1,CASSLDHRGPNYGYTF,TGTGCCAGCAGCTTAGACCACAGGGGACCCAACTATGGCTACACCTTC
TRBJ2-7,TRBV4-1,.,TRBD1,CASSLNRGYEQYF,TGCGCCAGCAGCCTAAACAGGGGCTACGAGCAGTACTTC
TRBJ2-1,TRBV9,.,.,CASSVEGQGRNEQFF,TGTGCCAGCAGCGTAGAAGGGCAGGGGAGGAATGAGCAGTTCTTC
TRBJ1-2,TRBV7-2,.,.,CASSFRESDYGYTF,TGTGCCAGCAGCTTCAGGGAATCCGACTATGGCTACACCTTC
TRBJ2-7,TRBV5-6,once,.,CASSLGQGWEQYF,TGTGCCAGCAGCCTTGGCCAGGGATGGGAGCAGTACTTC
TRBJ2-3,TRBV9,.,TRBD2,CASSVEGLAGGRGTDTQYF,TGTGCCAGCAGCGTAGAAGGCCTAGCGGGAGGGCGTGGAACAGATACGCAGTATTTT
TRBJ2-1,TRBV5-6,.,TRBD1,CASSVGTGIYNEQFF,TGTGCCAGCAGCGTCGGGACAGGGATTTACAATGAGCAGTTCTTC
TRBJ1-1,TRBV2,once,.,CASRQGRETRGNTEAFF,TGTGCCAGCCGTCAGGGCAGGGAAACGAGGGGAAACACTGAAGCTTTCTTT
TRBJ2-7,TRBV10-3,.,.,CAISGDLRPHEQYF,TGTGCCATCAGTGGGGACCTTAGACCCCACGAGCAGTACTTC
TRBJ1-1,TRBV19,.,TRBD1,CASSIDRGQGTNTEAFF,TGTGCCAGTAGTATAGATCGGGGACAGGGGACTAACACTGAAGCTTTCTTT
TRBJ2-3,TRBV7-9,.,TRBD1,CASSSGTAPDTQYF,TGTGCCAGCAGCTCTGGGACAGCGCCAGATACGCAGTATTTT
TRBJ2-5,TRBV20-1,.,.,CSAAAQETQYF,TGCAGTGCTGCGGCCCAAGAGACCCAGTACTTC
TRBJ2-7,TRBV28,.,.,CASSLNFEQYF,TGTGCCAGCAGTTTAAACTTTGAGCAGTACTTC
TRBJ1-1,TRBV27,.,TRBD1,CASRRGQGVYTEAFF,TGTGCCAGCAGGAGGGGGCAAGGTGTTTACACTGAAGCTTTCTTT
TRBJ2-3,TRBV5-6,.,TRBD1,CASSQGAQDTQYF,TGTGCCAGCAGCCAGGGGGCGCAGGATACGCAGTATTTT
TRBJ2-1,TRBV28,.,TRBD2,CASRGLAASSYNEQFF,TGTGCCAGCAGGGGACTAGCGGCAAGCTCCTACAATGAGCAGTTCTTC
TRBJ1-4,TRBV6-6,.,.,CASSYPKDTRNEKLFF,TGTGCCAGCAGTTACCCCAAGGACACCCGGAATGAAAAACTGTTTTTT
TRBJ2-3,TRBV9,.,.,CASSVGGGRHTDTQYF,TGTGCCAGCAGCGTGGGAGGGGGCCGGCACACAGATACGCAGTATTTT
TRBJ2-7,TRBV6-5,.,TRBD2,CASSLPSGSSYEQYF,TGTGCCAGCAGTCTCCCCAGCGGGAGCTCCTACGAGCAGTACTTC
TRBJ2-1,TRBV11-2,.,.,CASSLGGPVDEQFF,TGTGCCAGCAGCTTAGGGGGTCCGGTGGATGAGCAGTTCTTC
TRBJ1-2,TRBV6-7,few,.,CASSYDGYTF,TGTGCCAGCAGTTACGATGGCTACACCTTC
TRBJ1-5,TRBV27,.,.,CASSLGFGMGQPQHF,TGTGCCAGCAGTTTAGGGTTCGGCATGGGTCAGCCCCAGCATTTT
TRBJ2-2,TRBV27,few,TRBD2,CASTLAFGGELFF,TGTGCCAGCACACTAGCGTTCGGCGGGGAGCTGTTTTTT
TRBJ2-1,TRBV7-6,.,TRBD2,CASKGGRVNEQFF,TGTGCCAGTAAGGGAGGGCGAGTGAATGAGCAGTTCTTC
TRBJ2-5,TRBV7-9,.,TRBD2,CASSTMILAGRAIQYF,TGTGCCAGCAGCACGATGATACTAGCGGGAAGGGCCATCCAGTACTTC
TRBJ2-3,TRBV5-4,.,TRBD2,CASSLEIRGGADTQYF,TGTGCCAGCAGCTTGGAAATACGGGGGGGCGCAGATACGCAGTATTTT
TRBJ2-7,TRBV28,.,.,CASSLPRGAREQYF,TGTGCCAGCAGTCTTCCTAGGGGGGCGCGCGAGCAGTACTTC